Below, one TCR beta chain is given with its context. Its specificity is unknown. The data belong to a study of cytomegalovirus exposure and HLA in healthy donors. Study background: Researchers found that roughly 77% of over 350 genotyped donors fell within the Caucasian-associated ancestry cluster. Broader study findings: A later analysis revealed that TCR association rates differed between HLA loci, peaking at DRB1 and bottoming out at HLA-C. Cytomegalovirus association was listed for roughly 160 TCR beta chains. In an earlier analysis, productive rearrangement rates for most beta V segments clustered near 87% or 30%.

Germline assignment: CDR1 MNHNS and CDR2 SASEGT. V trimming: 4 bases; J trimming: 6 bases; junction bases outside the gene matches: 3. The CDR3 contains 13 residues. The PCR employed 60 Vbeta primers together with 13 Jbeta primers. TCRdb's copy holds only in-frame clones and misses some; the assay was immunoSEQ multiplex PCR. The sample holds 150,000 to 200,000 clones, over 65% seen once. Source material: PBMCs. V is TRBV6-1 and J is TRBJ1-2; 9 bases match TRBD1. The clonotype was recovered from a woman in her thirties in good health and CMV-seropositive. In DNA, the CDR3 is TGTGCCAGCAGTGCGGACAGGGGTGATGGCTACACCTTC. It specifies CASSADRGDGYTF.